This entry lists 32 T cell receptor beta chains sequenced from one sample in a study of T cells in localized non-small cell lung cancer. The method was immunoSEQ multiplex PCR; TCRdb's version includes in-frame clones alone and lacks a portion of them. Of around 21,000 clones in the sample, 80% to 90% are singletons; the top ten hold approximately 6.9%. The sequencing here drew on peripheral blood, taken before any cancer treatment. The source is a male donor at least 60 years old with stage I squamous cell lung carcinoma.

This clone occurred once. The rearrangement joins TRBV7-8 to TRBJ1-2, with 7 bases aligning to TRBD1. Trimming cost V 1 base and J 4 bases; bases outside gene matches: 0. Germline assignment: CDR1 SGHVS and CDR2 FQNEAQ. The CDR3 consists of 13 residues. This chain's CDR3 is CASSLDRGYGYTF. The CDR3 bases are TGTGCCAGCAGCTTAGACAGGGGCTATGGCTACACCTTC.

The chain is built from TRBV4-1 and TRBJ1-2, with D possibly matching TRBD1 (6 bases). V lost 0 bases and J 0 bases, leaving 20 bases between the germline ends. Germline loops: CDR1 MGHRA, CDR2 YSYEKL. There are 19 residues in the CDR3. CDR3 protein: CASSQDLTGAGYTNYGYTF. The CDR3, as DNA: TGCGCCAGCAGCCAAGATTTAACGGGGGCAGGCTATACTAACTATGGCTACACCTTC.

Here the CDR3 reads CASSTGTLMNTEAFF. The CDR3 DNA sequence: TGCGCCAGCTCAACCGGGACACTAATGAACACTGAAGCTTTCTTT. The rearrangement joins TRBV5-1 to TRBJ1-1, with D perhaps TRBD1 (6 bases). Trimming took off 7 bases at V and 0 bases at J, with 16 bases between the two ends. This CDR3 contains 15 residues. Germline CDR1 is SGHRS and CDR2 is YFSETQ.

The chain uses TRBV18 and TRBJ2-5, with D hard to call. Germline loops: CDR1 KGHSH, CDR2 LQKENI. This CDR3 is built from 14 residues. V was pared by 2 bases and J by 0 bases, with 7 bases between. DNA of the CDR3: TGTGCCAGCTCACCAGGGCAACACCAAGAGACCCAGTACTTC. Protein sequence: CASSPGQHQETQYF.

This clone was observed a few times. V and J are TRBV2 and TRBJ1-2, with D possibly being TRBD1 (5 bases). Germline V CDR1 and CDR2: SNHLY, FYNNEI. V lost 3 bases to trimming and J lost 8 bases, with 13 bases between them. The CDR3 covers 13 residues. The CDR3 region is CASSDLWRGGYTF. The CDR3 coding sequence is TGTGCCAGCAGTGATCTGTGGAGGGGAGGCTACACCTTC.

This clone appeared a single time. The CDR3 here is CASSLNPRGLYSNQPQHF. The DNA of the CDR3 is TGCGCCAGCAGCTTGAATCCCAGGGGCCTTTATAGCAATCAGCCCCAGCATTTT. V gene TRBV5-1 combines with J gene TRBJ1-5, with TRBD1 as a possible D gene (6 bases). The CDR3 is made up of 18 amino acids. V lost 1 base and J 0 bases, leaving 17 bases between the germline ends. Germline V lookup: CDR1 SGHRS, CDR2 YFSETQ.

V gene TRBV6-6 combines with J gene TRBJ1-4, with a tentative D call TRBD1 (5 bases). The CDR3 runs to 15 residues. Germline loops: CDR1 MNHNY, CDR2 SVGAGI (reference sequence). V was shortened by 6 bases and J by 5 bases, with 16 bases between the two germline ends. The DNA for the CDR3 is TGTGCCAGCAGCGATCCAAGGGGTGCGAATGAAAAACTGTTTTTT. This sequence encodes CASSDPRGANEKLFF.

The chain uses TRBV18 and TRBJ2-1; 7 nucleotides line up with TRBD1. Per the germline V gene, CDR1 is KGHSH and CDR2 is LQKENI. CDR3 length: 16 residues. J gave up 5 bases and V 5 bases, and 12 bases lay outside the gene matches. This chain's CDR3 is CASSTSTGTVNNEQFF. CDR3 coding DNA: TGTGCCAGCTCAACAAGTACCGGGACAGTGAACAATGAGCAGTTCTTC.

The chain combines TRBV19 with TRBJ2-2; TRBD1 matches at 7 bases. There are 17 residues in the CDR3. Germline CDR1 is LNHDA and CDR2 is SQIVND (reference sequence). V was clipped by 6 bases and J by 4 bases; unmatched bases: 14. In nucleotides, the CDR3 is TGTGCCAGTAGAGGGGGCTACAGGGTTACGACCACCGGGGAGCTGTTTTTT. Its translation is CASRGGYRVTTTGELFF.

The rearrangement links TRBV7-2 to TRBJ1-2; D perhaps matches TRBD1 (5 bases). V shed 4 bases and J shed 0 bases, with 9 bases lying between them. Germline V gene data show CDR1 as SGHTA and CDR2 as FQGNSA. The CDR3 has 14 residues. The CDR3 DNA follows: TGTGCCAGCAGCTCGACAGAAACTAACTATGGCTACACCTTC. Translating gives CASSSTETNYGYTF.

The chain is built from TRBV27 and TRBJ2-7, with TRBD2 identical over 8 bases. The V gene's germline CDR1 is MNHEY and CDR2 SMNVEV (reference sequence). This CDR3 region has 14 residues. V was clipped by 5 bases and J by 9 bases; unmatched bases: 12. CDR3: CASSHGTSWLGQYF. CDR3 coding DNA: TGTGCCAGCAGTCACGGGACTAGTTGGCTCGGGCAGTACTTC.

The J gene is TRBJ2-2, the V gene TRBV19, with TRBD1 as a possible D gene (6 bases). Deletions cut 2 bases from V and 4 bases from J, with 17 bases between. The germline CDR1 and CDR2 sequences are LNHDA and SQIVND (reference sequence). The CDR3 is 17 amino acids. CDR3 amino acids: CASSIWLGGAVTGELFF. The CDR3, as DNA: TGTGCCAGTAGTATATGGCTTGGGGGCGCGGTCACCGGGGAGCTGTTTTTT.

This chain links TRBV30 with TRBJ1-2; a possible D gene is TRBD1 (5 bases). The CDR3 has 12 residues. The V gene's germline CDR1 is GTSNPN and CDR2 SVGIG (reference sequence). The V gene lost 3 bases and the J gene lost 2 bases, with 7 bases spanning the gap. The CDR3 region has the DNA TGTGCCTGGAGGGGGGACAACTATGGCTACACCTTC. It translates to CAWRGDNYGYTF.

This clone appeared once. The V call is TRBV14, the J call TRBJ2-5; 10 bases line up with TRBD2. The J segment lost 0 bases and the V segment lost 4 bases, leaving 11 bases of the junction unmatched. This CDR3 is built from 18 residues. Germline V gene lookup returns CDR1 SGHDN and CDR2 FVKESK. DNA of the CDR3: TGTGCCAGCAGCCCCCGTGGTAGCGGGGGGCTGTACCAAGAGACCCAGTACTTC. Protein product: CASSPRGSGGLYQETQYF.

The gene calls are TRBV6-5 and TRBJ2-1; D is perhaps TRBD1 or TRBD2 (6 bases each). The CDR3 totals 15 residues. Germline V lookup: CDR1 MNHEY, CDR2 SVGAGI. CDR3 DNA: TGTGCTAATTTTAGGGGGGACACTCCTTACAATGAGCAGTTCTTC. This sequence encodes CANFRGDTPYNEQFF.

The chain links TRBV5-1 to TRBJ2-5; D gene uncertain. V lost 0 bases and J lost 1, with 4 bases in between. Germline-derived CDR1 and CDR2 are SGHRS and YFSETQ. The CDR3 contains 13 residues. CDR3 DNA sequence: TGCGCCAGCAGCTTGGATCCCCAAGAGACCCAGTACTTC. Its protein is CASSLDPQETQYF.

This clone was detected only once. The chain combines TRBV6-1 with TRBJ1-2, with D hard to call. CDR3 length equals 13 residues. CDR1 and CDR2 (germline): MNHNS, SASEGT. Trimming stripped 2 bases from V and 2 bases from J, with 6 bases between. The CDR3 protein is CASSERKNYGYTF. The CDR3 nucleotides read TGTGCCAGCAGTGAACGGAAAAACTATGGCTACACCTTC.

This chain links TRBV7-6 with TRBJ2-1; a possible D gene is TRBD2 (6 bases). The germline V gene encodes CDR1 SGHVS and CDR2 FNYEAQ. Deletions cut 5 bases from V and 4 bases from J, with 9 bases between. CDR3 length: 13 amino acids. CDR3 in amino acids: CASSPGGYNEQFF. In DNA form, the CDR3 reads TGTGCCAGCAGCCCTGGGGGGTACAATGAGCAGTTCTTC. The variable domain in full, completed from reference TRBV7-6 and TRBJ2-1, reads GAGVSQSPRYKVTKRGQDVALRCDPISGHVSLYWYRQALGQGPEFLTYFNYEAQQDKSGLPNDRFSAERPEGSISTLTIQRTEQRDSAMYRCASSPGGYNEQFFGPGTRLTVL.

This chain joins TRBV6-1 and TRBJ1-3; D is unresolved. Trimming left V 3 bases short and J 1 base short, with 4 bases between. The CDR3 runs to 13 residues. Germline CDR1 MNHNS, CDR2 SASEGT. This CDR3 is CASSDRSGNTIYF. CDR3 DNA sequence: TGTGCCAGCAGTGACAGGTCTGGAAACACCATATATTTT.

This chain links TRBV5-1 with TRBJ1-4; D gene ambiguous. V was trimmed by 4 bases and J by 6 bases, leaving 13 bases between them. CDR1 is SGHRS and CDR2 is YFSETQ in the germline V gene. CDR3 length: 14 residues. DNA for the CDR3: TGCGCCAGCAGCCCTAGGGTCCTCGATGAAAAACTGTTTTTT. Translation: CASSPRVLDEKLFF.

The rearrangement uses TRBV10-2 and TRBJ2-2; D is undetermined. In germline, CDR1 is WSHSY, CDR2 SAAADI. The CDR3 loop spans 12 amino acids. V lost 1 base and J lost 5, with 2 bases in between. In DNA form, the CDR3 reads TGCGCCAGCAGTGAGTGGACCGGGGAGCTGTTTTTT. Translating it yields CASSEWTGELFF.

The J gene is TRBJ1-2, the V gene TRBV9; D unresolved. The CDR3 sequence is 13 residues long. The V end lost 0 bases, the J end lost 2 bases, and 5 bases lay between the germline ends. Per germline, CDR1 SGDLS and CDR2 YYNGEE. The CDR3 nucleotides are TGTGCCAGCAGCGTAGAAGGGAACTATGGCTACACCTTC. Translation: CASSVEGNYGYTF.

This clone was found once. V gene TRBV7-3 combines with J gene TRBJ2-7; D is uncertain. Deletions cut 0 bases from V and 3 bases from J, with 12 bases between. Germline-derived CDR1 and CDR2 are SGHTA and FQGTGA. The CDR3 totals 15 residues. In nucleotides, the CDR3 is TGTGCCAGCAGCTTAACGGGCGATAACCGCTACGAGCAGTACTTC. Its translation: CASSLTGDNRYEQYF. Combining the CDR3 with reference TRBV7-3 and TRBJ2-7 gives the whole variable domain GAGVSQTPSNKVTEKGKYVELRCDPISGHTALYWYRQSLGQGPEFLIYFQGTGAADDSGLPNDRFFAVRPEGSVSTLKIQRTERGDSAVYLCASSLTGDNRYEQYFGPGTRLTVT.

This clone was detected once. The chain is built from TRBV29-1 and TRBJ1-1, with no clear D. Looked up from germline, CDR1 is SQVTM and CDR2 is ANQGSEA. V gave up 3 bases and J gave up 0 bases, with 8 bases separating them. This CDR3 is 13 amino acids long. In nucleotides, the CDR3 is TGCAGCGTTGACAGGAATATGAACACTGAAGCTTTCTTT. Translating it yields CSVDRNMNTEAFF.

This clone was detected once. V usage is TRBV27 and J usage is TRBJ2-5; maybe TRBD1 (5 bases). The CDR3 is 14 amino acids. V lost 1 base, J lost 2 bases, and 8 bases lay in between. Germline V gives CDR1 MNHEY, CDR2 SMNVEV (reference sequence). The DNA of the CDR3 is TGTGCCAGCAGTTTATATAGGGGACAAGAGACCCAGTACTTC. It translates to CASSLYRGQETQYF.

The rearrangement links TRBV5-1 to TRBJ2-3; 7 bases map to TRBD1. This CDR3 comprises 16 residues. Germline loops: CDR1 SGHRS, CDR2 YFSETQ. V dropped 0 bases and J dropped 0; count of bases not matched to a gene: 4. CDR3 nucleotide sequence: TGCGCCAGCAGCTTGGGGACAGGACAAAGCACAGATACGCAGTATTTT. Translation: CASSLGTGQSTDTQYF.

The rearrangement links TRBV18 to TRBJ1-1; maybe TRBD1 (5 bases). Germline lookup yields CDR1 KGHSH and CDR2 LQKENI. This CDR3 region has 13 residues. Trimming took 6 bases from V and 1 from J, leaving 9 bases between them. In DNA form, the CDR3 reads TGTGCCAGCTCCCGGACACCGAACACTGAAGCTTTCTTT. Translating it yields CASSRTPNTEAFF.

The chain employs TRBV14 and TRBJ2-5; TRBD1 agrees at 8 bases. The CDR3 has 14 residues. Germline V lookup: CDR1 SGHDN, CDR2 FVKESK. With 8 bases clipped from V and 7 bases from J, the junction kept 12 bases outside the gene matches. This chain's CDR3 is CASLETGAGGTQYF. The CDR3 coding sequence is TGTGCCAGCTTGGAGACAGGGGCCGGGGGGACCCAGTACTTC.

This chain links TRBV6-5 with TRBJ2-7; 7 bases line up with TRBD1. CDR1 is MNHEY and CDR2 is SVGAGI in the germline V gene. CDR3 length: 13 amino acids. The ends lost 2 bases at V and 5 bases at J; junction bases unmatched: 3. CDR3 bases: TGTGCCAGCAGTTACGGCAGGGGGAACGAGCAGTACTTC. Its translation is CASSYGRGNEQYF.

This rearrangement joins TRBV2 to TRBJ1-6; unclear D gene. The CDR3 spans 17 residues. Germline V CDR1 and CDR2: SNHLY, FYNNEI. Trimming removed 6 bases at V and 0 bases at J, with 15 bases between. The CDR3 spells CASSSRPSSSYNSPLHF. In DNA, the CDR3 is TGTGCCAGCAGCTCGAGACCGTCGAGCTCCTATAATTCACCCCTCCACTTT.

This chain uses TRBV30 with TRBJ1-5, with D possibly being TRBD1 (5 bases). V was shortened by 2 bases and J by 0 bases, with 11 bases between the two germline ends. CDR3 length equals 15 residues. Germline CDR1 is GTSNPN and CDR2 is SVGIG (reference sequence). CDR3 DNA sequence: TGTGCCTGGAGTAGTGGGGGATATAGCAATCAGCCCCAGCATTTT. Amino acids: CAWSSGGYSNQPQHF.

This chain links TRBV6-6 with TRBJ1-2; D might be TRBD1 (5 bases). The CDR3 consists of 13 residues. The germline V and J ends were trimmed by 5 bases and 3 bases, with 10 bases remaining between them. Germline CDR1 MNHNY, CDR2 SVGAGI (reference sequence). The CDR3, as DNA: TGTGCCAGCAGTCCGACAGTTGACTATGGCTACACCTTC. Translating gives CASSPTVDYGYTF.